The source of this TCR beta chain is a study of blood T cell repertoires in COVID-19. On the study more broadly: The United States, Italy and Spain supplied acute and convalescent COVID-19 samples.

The germline V gene encodes CDR1 LGHNA and CDR2 YNFKEQ. The ends were cut back, 4 bases at V and 0 bases at J, with 28 bases in the middle. This CDR3 is built from 21 residues. Original handling: Reference gene primers were amplified, and this amplification served to estimate nucleated cell counts. Clones were sequenced by immunoSEQ multiplex PCR, and TCRdb holds only the in-frame ones, with some missing. V, J and clone size are those of that table, while D and trimming were read from the DNA. The data contain under 250,000 clones, about 94% of them singletons. The V and J genes are TRBV4-2 and TRBJ1-3; D perhaps matches TRBD1 (5 bases). Material for sequencing was peripheral blood. This receptor was obtained from a man aged 55 to 70 with COVID-19, enrolled during active disease. The CDR3 region has the DNA TGTGCCAGCAGCCTCCGTTCGTTATCCGGGTCCAGGGACTTCTCTGGAAACACCATATATTTT. Translation: CASSLRSLSGSRDFSGNTIYF.